These 3 T cell receptor beta chains came from one sample sequenced in a study of CD4 T cells in relation to SARS-CoV-2 and coronaviruses. Before the COVID-19 pandemic, during about 2011-2019, CD4+ T cells were taken from unexposed donors. Isolation of CD4+ T cells took place after about eleven days in culture. Assay: immunoSEQ multiplex PCR; the TCRdb copy retains only in-frame clones and omits some. The sample holds approximately 25,000 clones, about 70% seen once. These receptors are not linked to any known antigen. Sequenced: CD4+ T cells from PBMCs, cultured in vitro. Receptors were obtained from a human donor in good health.

V and J are TRBV7-9 and TRBJ2-7, with TRBD2 matching 12 bases. Germline V gene sequence: CDR1 SEHNR, CDR2 FQNEAQ (reference sequence). V was clipped by 7 bases and J by 3 bases; unmatched bases: 4. This CDR3 spans 14 amino acids. The CDR3 DNA is TGTGCCAGCATGCTAGCGGGAGGGCTCTACGAGCAGTACTTC. Translation: CASMLAGGLYEQYF. Looking up the rest from reference TRBV7-9 and TRBJ2-7 gives the full variable domain: DTGVSQNPRHKITKRGQNVTFRCDPISEHNRLYWYRQTLGQGPEFLTYFQNEAQLEKSRLLSDRFSAERPKGSFSTLEIQRTEQGDSAMYLCASMLAGGLYEQYFGPGTRLTVT.

The chain uses TRBV7-8 and TRBJ2-1; 10 nucleotides agree with TRBD2. Germline-derived CDR1 and CDR2 are SGHVS and FQNEAQ. The V and J ends lost 1 base and 10 bases, in that order; junction bases with no gene match: 10. The length of the CDR3 is 16 residues. Here the CDR3 DNA reads TGTGCCAGCAGCTTAGTTGGGTTAGCGGGAGGAGGAGAGCAGTTCTTC. It yields the protein CASSLVGLAGGGEQFF.

This clone was found once. The chain carries TRBV20-1 and TRBJ1-1, with TRBD1 matching 9 bases. CDR1 DFQATT and CDR2 SNEGSKA come from the germline V gene (reference sequence). This CDR3 contains 16 residues. The junction had 15 bases not matched to a gene; V was cut back by 3 bases and J by 7 bases. The CDR3 DNA follows: TGCAGTGCTAGTAAGACAGGGGGATCTTTGTTGGGTGAAGCTTTCTTT. Translating gives CSASKTGGSLLGEAFF.